The clone carrying this T cell receptor beta chain showed up just once. The antigen remains unidentified. Some clones are missing from TCRdb's copy, which holds only in-frame ones; the method was immunoSEQ multiplex PCR. The sample holds 35,000 to 45,000 clones; 80% are singletons and the top ten take around a tenth. The V end was cut by 4 bases, the J end by 0 bases, with 19 bases between. The germline V gene encodes CDR1 MNHNS and CDR2 SASEGT. The CDR3 is made up of 17 amino acids. The data were obtained in a study of OX40 agonist ivuxolimab in advanced cancers. About the research overall: Earlier anti-PD-1, anti-PD-L1 or anti-CTLA-4 therapy was permitted; 40% had received some.

General study results and limits: Nonresponders included some who also had low normalized T-cell clonal expansion.

The sequencing here drew on CD4+ or CD8+ T cells sorted from blood, taken in a trial of the OX40 agonist ivuxolimab. The TCR originated in an adult with an advanced solid tumor such as melanoma, head and neck, liver or kidney cancer. The gene calls are TRBV6-1 and TRBJ2-7; D is possibly TRBD1 (5 bases). CDR3 sequence: CASSAQGGAFSSYEQYF. CDR3 DNA: TGTGCCAGCAGTGCTCAGGGTGGGGCCTTTAGCTCCTACGAGCAGTACTTC.